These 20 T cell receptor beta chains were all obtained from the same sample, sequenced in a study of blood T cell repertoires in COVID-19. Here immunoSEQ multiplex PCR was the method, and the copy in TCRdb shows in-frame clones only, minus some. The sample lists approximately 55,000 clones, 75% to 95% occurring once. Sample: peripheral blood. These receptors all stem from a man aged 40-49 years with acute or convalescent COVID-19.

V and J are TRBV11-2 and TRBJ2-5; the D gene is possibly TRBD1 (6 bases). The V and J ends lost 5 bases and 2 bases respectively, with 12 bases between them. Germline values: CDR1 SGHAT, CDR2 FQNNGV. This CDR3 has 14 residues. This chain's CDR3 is CASSPQGLQETQYF. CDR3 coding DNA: TGTGCCAGCAGCCCCCAGGGGTTACAAGAGACCCAGTACTTC.

The CDR3 DNA follows: TGTGCCAGCAGCGGGGGACAGGGCTCCTACAATGAGCAGTTCTTC. The encoded protein is CASSGGQGSYNEQFF. The chain is built from TRBV5-4 and TRBJ2-1, with 9 bases that match TRBD1. The CDR3 extends over 15 amino acids. The V gene's germline CDR1 is SGHNT and CDR2 YYREEE (reference sequence). V trimming: 4 bases; J trimming: 0 bases; junction bases outside the gene matches: 2.

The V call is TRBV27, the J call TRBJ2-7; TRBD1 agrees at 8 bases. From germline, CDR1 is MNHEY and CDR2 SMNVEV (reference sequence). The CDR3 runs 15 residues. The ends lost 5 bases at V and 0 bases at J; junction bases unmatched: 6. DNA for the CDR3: TGTGCCAGCAGTCCCCGACAGGGGTCCTCCTACGAGCAGTACTTC. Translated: CASSPRQGSSYEQYF.

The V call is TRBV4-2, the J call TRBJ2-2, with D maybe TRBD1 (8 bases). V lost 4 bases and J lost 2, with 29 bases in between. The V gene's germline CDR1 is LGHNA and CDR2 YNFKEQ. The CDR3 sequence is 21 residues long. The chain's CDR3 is CASSPRTGRAFDYLNTGELFF. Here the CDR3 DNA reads TGTGCCAGCAGCCCCCGGACAGGGAGGGCCTTTGACTATCTTAACACCGGGGAGCTGTTTTTT.

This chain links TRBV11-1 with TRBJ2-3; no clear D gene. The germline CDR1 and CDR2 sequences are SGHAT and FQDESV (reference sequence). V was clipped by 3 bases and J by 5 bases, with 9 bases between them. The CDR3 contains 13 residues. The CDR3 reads CASSLLVVDTQYF. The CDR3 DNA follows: TGTGCCAGCAGCTTGTTAGTGGTAGATACGCAGTATTTT.

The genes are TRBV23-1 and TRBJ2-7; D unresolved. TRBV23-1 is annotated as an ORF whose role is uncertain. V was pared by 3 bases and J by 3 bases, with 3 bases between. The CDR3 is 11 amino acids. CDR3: CASSHLYEQYF. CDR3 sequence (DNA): TGCGCCAGCAGTCACCTCTACGAGCAGTACTTC.

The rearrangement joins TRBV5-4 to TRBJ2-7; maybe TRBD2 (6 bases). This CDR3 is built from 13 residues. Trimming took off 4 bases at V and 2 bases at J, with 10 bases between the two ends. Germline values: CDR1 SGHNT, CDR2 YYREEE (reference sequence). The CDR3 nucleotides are TGTGCCAGCAGCAGGGGACTCGCCTACGAGCAGTACTTC. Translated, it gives CASSRGLAYEQYF.

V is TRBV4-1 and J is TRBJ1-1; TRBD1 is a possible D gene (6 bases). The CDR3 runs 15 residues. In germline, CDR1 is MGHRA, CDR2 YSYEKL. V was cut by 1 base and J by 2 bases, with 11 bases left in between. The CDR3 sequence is CASSQVGTRNTEAFF. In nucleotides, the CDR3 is TGCGCCAGCAGCCAAGTGGGGACAAGAAACACTGAAGCTTTCTTT.

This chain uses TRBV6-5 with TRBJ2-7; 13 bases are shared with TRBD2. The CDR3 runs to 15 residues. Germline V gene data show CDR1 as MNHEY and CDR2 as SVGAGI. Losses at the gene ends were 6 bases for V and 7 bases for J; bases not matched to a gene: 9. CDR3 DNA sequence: TGTGCCAGCAGGCGGACTAGCGGGGGCTCGGGGGAGCAGTACTTC. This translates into CASRRTSGGSGEQYF.

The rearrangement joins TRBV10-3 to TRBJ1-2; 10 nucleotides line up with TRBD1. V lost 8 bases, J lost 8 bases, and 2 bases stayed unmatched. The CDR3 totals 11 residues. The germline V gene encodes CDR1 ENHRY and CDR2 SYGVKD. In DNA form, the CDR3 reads TGTGCCATCGGGACAGGGGCGGGCTACACCTTC. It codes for CAIGTGAGYTF.

CDR3 residues: CASSQTDEQYF. The DNA for the CDR3 is TGTGCCAGCTCGCAGACAGACGAGCAGTACTTC. The rearrangement links TRBV18 to TRBJ2-7, with D possibly matching TRBD1 (5 bases). From germline, CDR1 is KGHSH and CDR2 LQKENI. The CDR3 is made up of 11 amino acids. Trimming removed 6 bases from V and 5 bases from J, with 8 bases in between.

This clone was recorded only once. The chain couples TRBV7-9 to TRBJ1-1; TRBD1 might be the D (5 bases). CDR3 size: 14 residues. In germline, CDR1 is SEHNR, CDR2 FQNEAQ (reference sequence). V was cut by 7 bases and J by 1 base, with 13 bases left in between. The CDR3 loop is CASNAQVPNTEAFF. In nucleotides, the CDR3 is TGTGCCAGCAACGCACAGGTTCCGAACACTGAAGCTTTCTTT.

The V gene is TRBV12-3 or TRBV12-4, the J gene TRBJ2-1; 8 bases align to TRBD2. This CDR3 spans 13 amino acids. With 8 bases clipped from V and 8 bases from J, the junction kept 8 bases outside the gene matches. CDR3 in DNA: TGTGCCAGCTCCGGACTAGCTATCTATGAGCAGTTCTTC. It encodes CASSGLAIYEQFF.

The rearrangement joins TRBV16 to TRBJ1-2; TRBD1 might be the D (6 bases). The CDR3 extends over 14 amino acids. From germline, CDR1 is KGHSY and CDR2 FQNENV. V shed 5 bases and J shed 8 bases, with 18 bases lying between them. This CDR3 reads CASSGTGTPGGYTF. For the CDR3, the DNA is TGTGCCAGCAGCGGTACCGGGACACCGGGGGGCTACACCTTC.

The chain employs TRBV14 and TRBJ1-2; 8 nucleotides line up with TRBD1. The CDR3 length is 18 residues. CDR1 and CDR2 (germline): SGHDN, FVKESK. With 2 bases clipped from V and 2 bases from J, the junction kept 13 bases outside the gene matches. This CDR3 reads CASSQYDRGYRGNYGYTF. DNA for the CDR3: TGTGCCAGCAGCCAATACGACAGGGGATATCGAGGGAACTATGGCTACACCTTC.

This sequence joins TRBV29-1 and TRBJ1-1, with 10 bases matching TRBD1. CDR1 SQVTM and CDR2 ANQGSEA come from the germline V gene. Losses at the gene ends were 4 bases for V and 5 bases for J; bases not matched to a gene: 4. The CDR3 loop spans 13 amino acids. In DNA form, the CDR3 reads TGCAGCGTTGGGGGACAGGGGTCAACTGAAGCTTTCTTT. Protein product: CSVGGQGSTEAFF.

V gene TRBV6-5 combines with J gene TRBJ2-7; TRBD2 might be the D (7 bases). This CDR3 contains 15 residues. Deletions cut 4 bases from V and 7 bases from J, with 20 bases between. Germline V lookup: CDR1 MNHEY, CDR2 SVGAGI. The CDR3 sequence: CASSSEFRGAFEQYF. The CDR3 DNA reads TGTGCCAGCAGTTCCGAGTTTCGGGGGGCGTTTGAGCAGTACTTC.

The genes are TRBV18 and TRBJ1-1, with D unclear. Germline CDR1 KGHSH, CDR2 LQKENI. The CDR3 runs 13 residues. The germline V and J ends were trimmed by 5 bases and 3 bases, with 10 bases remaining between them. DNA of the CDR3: TGTGCCAGCTCAAGTTTAGAGGACACTGAAGCTTTCTTT. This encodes CASSSLEDTEAFF.

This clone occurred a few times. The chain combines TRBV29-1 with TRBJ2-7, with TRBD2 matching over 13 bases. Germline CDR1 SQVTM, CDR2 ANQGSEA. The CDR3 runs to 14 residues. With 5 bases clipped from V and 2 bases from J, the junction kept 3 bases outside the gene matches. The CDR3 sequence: CSVRTSGSAYEQYF. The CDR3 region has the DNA TGCAGCGTTAGGACTAGCGGGAGTGCCTACGAGCAGTACTTC.

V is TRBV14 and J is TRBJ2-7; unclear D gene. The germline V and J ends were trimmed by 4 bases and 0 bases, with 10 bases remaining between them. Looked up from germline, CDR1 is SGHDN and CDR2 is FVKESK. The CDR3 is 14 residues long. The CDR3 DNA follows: TGTGCCAGCAGCCGAAGTAGCAGCTCCTACGAGCAGTACTTC. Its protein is CASSRSSSSYEQYF.